The clone carrying this T cell receptor beta chain was recorded only once. Its antigen remains unidentified. The data are from a study of OX40 agonist ivuxolimab in advanced cancers. At the level of the study: Patient treatment consisted of intravenous ivuxolimab administration every 2 weeks at 0.01 to 10 mg/kg. Patients receiving dose escalation had hepatocellular carcinoma, melanoma, renal cell or head and neck cancer.

Germline-derived CDR1 and CDR2 are SGHTS and YDEGEE. This CDR3 contains 16 residues. V lost 0 bases, J lost 5 bases, and 14 bases lay in between. Study-level findings and limits: Antigen targets of the expanded peripheral T cells went undetermined.

Some clones are missing from TCRdb's copy, which holds only in-frame ones; the method was immunoSEQ multiplex PCR. The table includes 7,000 or so clones, around three quarters detected once. This material consisted of CD4+ or CD8+ T cells sorted from blood, taken in a trial of the OX40 agonist ivuxolimab. The TCR originated in an adult with an advanced solid tumor such as melanoma, head and neck, liver or kidney cancer. The V call is TRBV5-8, the J call TRBJ2-2; D possibly corresponds to TRBD2 (6 bases). The CDR3 protein is CASSLVEGSQTGELFF. CDR3 DNA sequence: TGTGCCAGCAGCTTGGTGGAGGGGAGTCAAACCGGGGAGCTGTTTTTT.